One sample yielded the 16 T cell receptor beta chains listed below, sequenced in a study of STAT5B mutations in CD4+ large granular lymphocyte leukemia (dated by TCRdb to 2021 to 2024). Receptor amplification or capture employed the immunoSEQ multiplex PCR assay. Not all clones reach the TCRdb copy of this immuneACCESS table, which keeps in-frame sequences only. Checked studies attribute under half of the gap to unresolved V genes and leave the rest unexplained. The sample table shows some 6,000 clones, and roughly 80% are seen once. The ten largest make up approximately 64% of the sample. Material: PBMCs. The source of these receptors is a man aged 80 or over with CD4+ T-cell large granular lymphocyte leukemia.

The rearrangement uses TRBV30 and TRBJ1-1; no firm D call. Trimming pared 5 bases from V and 1 base from J, leaving 11 bases between. Germline loops: CDR1 GTSNPN, CDR2 SVGIG (reference sequence). This CDR3 is built from 13 residues. The CDR3 DNA sequence: TGTGCCTGGGCGTGGACGGCGAACACTGAAGCTTTCTTT. It codes for CAWAWTANTEAFF. Complete variable domain (other parts from reference TRBV30 and TRBJ1-1): SQTIHQWPATLVQPVGSPLSLECTVEGTSNPNLYWYRQAAGRGLQLLFYSVGIGQISSEVPQNLSASRPQDRQFILSSKKLLLSDSGFYLCAWAWTANTEAFFGQGTRLTVV.

The chain employs TRBV11-2 and TRBJ2-3; 8 bases agree with TRBD2. The CDR3 covers 15 residues. In germline, CDR1 is SGHAT, CDR2 FQNNGV. V was clipped by 0 bases and J by 5 bases; unmatched bases: 4. Here the CDR3 reads CASSLEFLAGDTQYF. The DNA of the CDR3 is TGTGCCAGCAGCTTAGAGTTCCTAGCGGGAGATACGCAGTATTTT.

The chain couples TRBV5-6 to TRBJ2-7, with D possibly matching TRBD2 (5 bases). There are 14 residues in the CDR3. Germline assignment: CDR1 SGHDT and CDR2 YYEEEE. The V and J ends lost 4 bases and 6 bases respectively, with 17 bases between them. CDR3: CASSQGGPHREQYF. The DNA for the CDR3 is TGTGCCAGCAGCCAAGGAGGCCCCCATCGCGAGCAGTACTTC. Combining the CDR3 with reference TRBV5-6 and TRBJ2-7 gives the whole variable domain DAGVTQSPTHLIKTRGQQVTLRCSPKSGHDTVSWYQQALGQGPQFIFQYYEEEERQRGNFPDRFSGHQFPNYSSELNVNALLLGDSALYLCASSQGGPHREQYFGPGTRLTVT.

The chain uses TRBV7-9 and TRBJ1-2; the match to TRBD1 covers 9 bases. This CDR3 spans 14 amino acids. J lost 6 bases, V lost 5 bases, and 7 bases had no gene match. CDR1 and CDR2 (germline): SEHNR, FQNEAQ (reference sequence). The CDR3 DNA sequence: TGTGCCAGCAGCACCGGACAGGGGAGAGATGGCTACACCTTC. Its protein product is CASSTGQGRDGYTF.

This clone has only a few counts. The chain recombines TRBV11-2 with TRBJ2-5, with 7 bases that match TRBD2. The CDR3 is 15 residues long. The germline V gene has CDR1 SGHAT and CDR2 FQNNGV. Trimming removed 7 bases from V and 5 bases from J; junction bases left unmatched: 13. CDR3: CASNVGRLGRETQYF. DNA for the CDR3: TGTGCCAGCAACGTAGGGAGGCTCGGGAGGGAGACCCAGTACTTC.

V and J are TRBV12-5 and TRBJ1-1; unclear D gene. Trimming stripped 1 base from V and 3 bases from J, with 6 bases between. The germline CDR1 and CDR2 sequences are LGHNT and FRNRAP. The CDR3 has 13 residues. The chain's CDR3 is CASGLGSDTEAFF. In DNA form, the CDR3 reads TGTGCTAGTGGTTTGGGATCAGACACTGAAGCTTTCTTT.

The rearrangement joins TRBV10-2 to TRBJ1-5; no clear D gene. V gave up 3 bases and J gave up 0 bases, with 12 bases separating them. CDR3 length: 16 residues. The germline CDR1 and CDR2 sequences are WSHSY and SAAADI. Here the CDR3 DNA reads TGCGCCAGCAGTGATAGTACGGCTTATAGCAATCAGCCCCAGCATTTT. Its protein is CASSDSTAYSNQPQHF.

The chain employs TRBV2 and TRBJ1-4, with TRBD1 identical over 7 bases. The CDR3 consists of 16 residues. The trim removed 6 bases at V and 6 bases at J, leaving 13 bases unmatched. Looked up from germline, CDR1 is SNHLY and CDR2 is FYNNEI. The CDR3 sequence: CASRKGDSFIYEKLFF. CDR3 sequence (DNA): TGTGCCAGCAGGAAGGGGGACAGCTTCATTTATGAAAAACTGTTTTTT.

The rearrangement links TRBV9 to TRBJ1-2; TRBD1 aligns across 7 bases. Germline V CDR1 and CDR2: SGDLS, YYNGEE. After removal of 5 bases from V and 8 bases from J, the junction contained 9 bases not matched to a gene. The CDR3 extends over 13 amino acids. Here the CDR3 reads CASRGQGVYGYTF. The CDR3, as DNA: TGTGCCAGCAGGGGGCAGGGGGTGTACGGCTACACCTTC.

The V gene is TRBV7-8, the J gene TRBJ2-7; maybe TRBD1 (7 bases). Trimming took off 5 bases at V and 1 base at J, with 21 bases between the two ends. Germline assignment: CDR1 SGHVS and CDR2 FQNEAQ. CDR3 length equals 17 residues. The DNA for the CDR3 is TGTGCCAGCAGCCGAGCCTCTGGAGGGGGCCTTTCCTACGAGCAGTACTTC. Translating it yields CASSRASGGGLSYEQYF.

The V gene is TRBV5-1, the J gene TRBJ1-2; no definite D call. The CDR3 contains 13 residues. V was shortened by 0 bases and J by 8 bases, with 11 bases between the two germline ends. Germline V lookup: CDR1 SGHRS, CDR2 YFSETQ. The CDR3 DNA is TGCGCCAGCAGCTTGGTCGGGGAAAGCGGCTACACCTTC. Encoded protein: CASSLVGESGYTF.

This CDR3 reads CASSPGTSGRGEQYF. CDR3 DNA: TGTGCCAGCAGCCCCGGGACTAGCGGGAGAGGGGAGCAGTACTTC. The chain uses TRBV7-8 and TRBJ2-7; 14 bases map to TRBD2. CDR1 is SGHVS and CDR2 is FQNEAQ in the germline V gene. Unmatched junction bases numbered 7, after V lost 5 bases and J lost 7 bases. This CDR3 region has 15 residues. The full variable domain, its missing parts supplied by reference TRBV7-8 and TRBJ2-7, is GAGVSQSPRYKVAKRGQDVALRCDPISGHVSLFWYQQALGQGPEFLTYFQNEAQLDKSGLPSDRFFAERPEGSVSTLKIQRTQQEDSAVYLCASSPGTSGRGEQYFGPGTRLTVT.

This chain joins TRBV28 and TRBJ1-2; D possibly corresponds to TRBD1 (6 bases). CDR3 length: 11 amino acids. The germline V gene has CDR1 MDHEN and CDR2 SYDVKM. V was pared by 5 bases and J by 8 bases, with 9 bases between. The CDR3 is CASSHREGYTF. The CDR3 DNA follows: TGTGCCAGCAGTCACAGGGAGGGCTACACCTTC.

The rearrangement uses TRBV2 and TRBJ1-3; 10 bases map to TRBD1. Losses at the gene ends were 6 bases for V and 7 bases for J; bases not matched to a gene: 9. From germline, CDR1 is SNHLY and CDR2 FYNNEI. The CDR3 totals 15 residues. CDR3 protein: CASRAGTGASNTIYF. The CDR3 nucleotides are TGTGCCAGCAGGGCCGGGACAGGGGCCTCTAACACCATATATTTT.

This rearrangement joins TRBV5-1 to TRBJ1-2; D is uncertain. Trimming left V 0 bases short and J 4 bases short, with 10 bases between. Germline lookup yields CDR1 SGHRS and CDR2 YFSETQ. This CDR3 is built from 14 residues. CDR3 protein: CASSLEQNLYGYTF. DNA for the CDR3: TGCGCCAGCAGCTTGGAACAGAACCTCTATGGCTACACCTTC.

The chain combines TRBV7-3 with TRBJ2-1; D unclear. CDR1 and CDR2 from the germline V gene are SGHTA and FQGTGA. The ends were cut back, 5 bases at V and 4 bases at J, with 15 bases in the middle. The CDR3 is 15 amino acids. CDR3 in amino acids: CASSTAGGPYNEQFF. The CDR3 DNA is TGTGCCAGCAGCACCGCCGGTGGGCCATACAATGAGCAGTTCTTC.